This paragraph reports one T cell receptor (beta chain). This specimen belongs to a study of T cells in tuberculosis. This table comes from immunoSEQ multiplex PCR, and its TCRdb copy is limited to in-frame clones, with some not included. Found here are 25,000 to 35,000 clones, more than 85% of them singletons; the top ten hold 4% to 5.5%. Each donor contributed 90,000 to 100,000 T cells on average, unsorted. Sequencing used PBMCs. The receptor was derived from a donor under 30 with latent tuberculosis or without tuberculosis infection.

This chain's CDR3 is CASSTSGGYTGELFF. The DNA of the CDR3 is TGTGCCAGCTCTACTAGCGGGGGTTACACCGGGGAGCTGTTTTTT. The gene calls are TRBV6-1 and TRBJ2-2; 11 nucleotides align to TRBD2. Germline assignment: CDR1 MNHNS and CDR2 SASEGT. CDR3 length: 15 amino acids. V lost 8 bases to trimming and J lost 3 bases; unmatched junction nucleotides: 5.